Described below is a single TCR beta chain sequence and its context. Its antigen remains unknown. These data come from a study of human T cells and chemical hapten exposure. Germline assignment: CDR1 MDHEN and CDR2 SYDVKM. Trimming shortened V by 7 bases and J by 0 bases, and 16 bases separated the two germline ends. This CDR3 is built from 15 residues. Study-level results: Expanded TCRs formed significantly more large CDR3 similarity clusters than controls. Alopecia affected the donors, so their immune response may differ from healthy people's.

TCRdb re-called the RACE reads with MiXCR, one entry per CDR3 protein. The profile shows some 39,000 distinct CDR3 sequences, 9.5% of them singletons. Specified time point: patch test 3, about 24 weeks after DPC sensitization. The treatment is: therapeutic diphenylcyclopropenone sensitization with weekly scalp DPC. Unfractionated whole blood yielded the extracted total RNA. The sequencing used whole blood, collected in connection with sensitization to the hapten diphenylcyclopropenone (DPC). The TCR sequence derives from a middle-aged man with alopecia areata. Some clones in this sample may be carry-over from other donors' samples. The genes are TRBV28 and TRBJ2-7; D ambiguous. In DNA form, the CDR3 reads TGTGCCAGCAACACCCCTGGTCTGAGCTCCTACGAGCAGTACTTC. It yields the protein CASNTPGLSSYEQYF. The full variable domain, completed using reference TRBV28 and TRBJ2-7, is DVKVTQSSRYLVKRTGEKVFLECVQDMDHENMFWYRQDPGLGLRLIYFSYDVKMKEKGDIPEGYSVSREKKERFSLILESASTNQTSMYLCASNTPGLSSYEQYFGPGTRLTVT.